This T cell receptor (beta chain) came from a study of PD-1 blockade in classical Hodgkin lymphoma. The length of the CDR3 is 15 residues. Trimming stripped 5 bases from V and 7 bases from J, with 17 bases between. Germline V CDR1 and CDR2: SGHAT, FQNNGV. Produced via immunoSEQ multiplex PCR; TCRdb's table is partial and in-frame only. The table includes about 100,000 clones, around 89% detected once. Relapse after autologous stem cell transplantation occurred in every patient, and brentuximab vedotin exposure varied. The chain has TRBV11-2 and TRBJ2-2, with D possibly matching TRBD2 (5 bases). The clonotype originates from a human donor with classical Hodgkin lymphoma. Specimen: peripheral blood mononuclear cells (PBMCs), collected before the second cycle of nivolumab. For the CDR3, the DNA is TGTGCCAGCAGCCACGGCTCGCTAGCCCGCGGGGAGCTGTTTTTT. It is translated as CASSHGSLARGELFF.